This T cell receptor (beta chain) was captured in a study of blood T cells in healthy people across ages. With V trimmed by 3 bases and J by 0 bases, 2 bases remained unmatched. Per germline, CDR1 SGHRS and CDR2 YFSETQ. This CDR3 has 17 residues. Primers used in a second PCR of about 7 to 12 cycles were a sample-barcoded 5' primer and a J-beta primer mix. Each cDNA molecule received a tag from a template-switch adaptor that had 12 random nucleotides. In TCRdb, the 5' RACE reads were re-called with MiXCR into one record per CDR3 protein. Among around 2 million distinct CDR3 sequences listed, approximately 40% were seen once. Approximately 10 milliliters was the volume of peripheral blood drawn from each donor. Researchers isolated at least 6 million PBMCs per sample.

The rearrangement joins TRBV5-1 to TRBJ2-5, with 16 bases that match TRBD2. The specimen sequenced was blood. The receptor's source is a human donor in good health. CDR3 sequence reads: CASSWGLAGGNQETQYF. CDR3 DNA sequence: TGCGCCAGCAGCTGGGGACTAGCGGGGGGGAACCAAGAGACCCAGTACTTC.